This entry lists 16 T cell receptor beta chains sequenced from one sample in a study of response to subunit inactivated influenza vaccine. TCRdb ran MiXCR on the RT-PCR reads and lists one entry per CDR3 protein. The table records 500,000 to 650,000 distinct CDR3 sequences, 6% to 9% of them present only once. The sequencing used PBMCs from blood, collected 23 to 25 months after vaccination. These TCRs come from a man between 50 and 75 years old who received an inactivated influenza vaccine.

The CDR3 loop is CSARRQGASGEQFF. As DNA, the CDR3 is TGCAGTGCTCGACGACAGGGGGCTTCGGGTGAGCAGTTCTTC. The J gene is TRBJ2-1, the V gene TRBV20-1; 10 positions agree with TRBD1. V shed 5 bases, J shed 9 bases, and the junction held 10 bases outside the gene matches. CDR3 length: 14 residues. Germline CDR1 DFQATT, CDR2 SNEGSKA (reference sequence).

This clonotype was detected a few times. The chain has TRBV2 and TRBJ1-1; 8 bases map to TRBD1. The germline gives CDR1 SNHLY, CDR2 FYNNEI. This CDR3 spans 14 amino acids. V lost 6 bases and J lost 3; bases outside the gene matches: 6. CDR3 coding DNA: TGTGCCAGCAGGACAGGGGAAACGGACACTGAAGCTTTCTTT. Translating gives CASRTGETDTEAFF.

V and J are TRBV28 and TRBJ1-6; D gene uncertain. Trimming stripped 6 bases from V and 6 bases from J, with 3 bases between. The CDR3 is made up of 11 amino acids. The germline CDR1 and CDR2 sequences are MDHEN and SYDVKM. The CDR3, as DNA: TGTGCCAGCAGGGCTAATTCACCCCTCCACTTT. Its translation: CASRANSPLHF.

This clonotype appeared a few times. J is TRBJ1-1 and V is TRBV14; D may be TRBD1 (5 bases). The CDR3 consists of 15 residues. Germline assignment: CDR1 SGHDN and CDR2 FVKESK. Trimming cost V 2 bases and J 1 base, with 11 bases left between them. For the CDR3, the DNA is TGTGCCAGCAGCCAAACCGGGACGAGGAACACTGAAGCTTTCTTT. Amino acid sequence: CASSQTGTRNTEAFF.

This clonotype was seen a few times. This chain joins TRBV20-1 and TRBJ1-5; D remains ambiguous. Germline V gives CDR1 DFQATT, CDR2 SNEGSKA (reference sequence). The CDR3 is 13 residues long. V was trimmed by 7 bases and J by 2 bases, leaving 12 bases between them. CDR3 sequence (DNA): TGCAGTGTCCTTACCGGAGGCAATCAGCCCCAGCATTTT. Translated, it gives CSVLTGGNQPQHF.

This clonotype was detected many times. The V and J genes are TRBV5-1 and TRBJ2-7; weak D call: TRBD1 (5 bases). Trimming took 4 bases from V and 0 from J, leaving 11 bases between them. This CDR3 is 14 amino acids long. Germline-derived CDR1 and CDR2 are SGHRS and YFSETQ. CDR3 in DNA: TGCGCCAGCAGCGACAGCTCCAACTCCTACGAGCAGTACTTC. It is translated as CASSDSSNSYEQYF.

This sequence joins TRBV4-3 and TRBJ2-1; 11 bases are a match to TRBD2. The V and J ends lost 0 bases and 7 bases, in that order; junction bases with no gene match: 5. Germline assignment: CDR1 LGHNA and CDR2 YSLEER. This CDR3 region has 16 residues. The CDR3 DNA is TGCGCCAGCAGCCAAGATCTAGCGGGAGGAGCGAATGAGCAGTTCTTC. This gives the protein CASSQDLAGGANEQFF.

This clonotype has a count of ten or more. Here the CDR3 DNA reads TGCGCCAGCAGTGAACGGGCGATTAGCGGGGGAGACAATGAGCAGTTCTTC. This codes for CASSERAISGGDNEQFF. The rearrangement uses TRBV10-1 and TRBJ2-1; 9 nucleotides line up with TRBD2. J lost 5 bases, V lost 3 bases, and 11 bases had no gene match. This CDR3 has 17 residues. From germline, CDR1 is WNHNN and CDR2 SYGVQD (reference sequence).

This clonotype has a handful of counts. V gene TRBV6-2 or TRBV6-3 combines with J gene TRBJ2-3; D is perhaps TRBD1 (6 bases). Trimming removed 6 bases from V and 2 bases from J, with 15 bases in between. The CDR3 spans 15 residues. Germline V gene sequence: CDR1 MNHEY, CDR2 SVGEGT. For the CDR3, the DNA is TGTGCCAGCAGGCCCAGGGGAAGGTCCACAGATACGCAGTATTTT. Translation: CASRPRGRSTDTQYF.

The CDR3 spells CASSTVNYEQYF. The CDR3 nucleotides are TGTGCCAGTTCCACAGTTAACTACGAGCAGTACTTC. This sequence joins TRBV5-4 and TRBJ2-7, with D hard to call. Germline CDR1 and CDR2: SGHNT and YYREEE (reference sequence). The CDR3 spans 12 residues. The V end lost 8 bases, the J end lost 3 bases, and 12 bases lay between the germline ends.

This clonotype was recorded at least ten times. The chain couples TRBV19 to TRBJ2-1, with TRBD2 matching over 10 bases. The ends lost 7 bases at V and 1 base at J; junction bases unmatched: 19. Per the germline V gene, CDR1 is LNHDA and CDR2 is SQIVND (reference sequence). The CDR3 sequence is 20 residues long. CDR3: CASTSPRVAGGQGSYNEQFF. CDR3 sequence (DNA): TGTGCCAGTACTTCCCCCCGGGTAGCGGGAGGCCAGGGGTCCTACAATGAGCAGTTCTTC.

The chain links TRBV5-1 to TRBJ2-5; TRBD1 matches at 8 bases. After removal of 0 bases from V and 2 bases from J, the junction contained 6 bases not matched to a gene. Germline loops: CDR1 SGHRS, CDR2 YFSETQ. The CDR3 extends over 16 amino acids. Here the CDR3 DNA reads TGCGCCAGCAGCTTGGCGACCGGGACAGGACAAGAGACCCAGTACTTC. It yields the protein CASSLATGTGQETQYF.

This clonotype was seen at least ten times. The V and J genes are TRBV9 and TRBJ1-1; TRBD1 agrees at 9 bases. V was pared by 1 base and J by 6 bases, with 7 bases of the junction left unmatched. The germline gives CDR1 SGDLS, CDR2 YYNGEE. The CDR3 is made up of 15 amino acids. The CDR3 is CASSVSPGQGAEAFF. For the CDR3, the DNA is TGTGCCAGCAGCGTATCCCCGGGACAGGGCGCTGAAGCTTTCTTT.

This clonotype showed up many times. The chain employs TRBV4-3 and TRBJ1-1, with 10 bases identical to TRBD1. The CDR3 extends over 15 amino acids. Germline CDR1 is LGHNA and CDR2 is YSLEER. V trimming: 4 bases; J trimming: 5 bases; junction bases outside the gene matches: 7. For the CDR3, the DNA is TGCGCCAGCAGCCGGATGACAGGGGGCACGACTGAAGCTTTCTTT. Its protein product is CASSRMTGGTTEAFF.

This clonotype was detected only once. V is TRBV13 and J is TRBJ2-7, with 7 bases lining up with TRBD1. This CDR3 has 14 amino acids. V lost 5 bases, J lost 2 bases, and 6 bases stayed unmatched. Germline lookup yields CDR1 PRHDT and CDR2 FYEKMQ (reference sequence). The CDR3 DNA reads TGTGCCAGCAGCCCAGACAGGGCGACCTACGAGCAGTACTTC. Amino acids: CASSPDRATYEQYF.

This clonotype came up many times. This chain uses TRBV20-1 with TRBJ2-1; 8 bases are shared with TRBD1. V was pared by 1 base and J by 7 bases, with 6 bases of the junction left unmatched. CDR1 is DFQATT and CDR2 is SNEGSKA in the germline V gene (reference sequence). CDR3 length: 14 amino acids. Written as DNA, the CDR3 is TGCAGTGCTAGAGCCTTGACAGGGGTAAATGAGCAGTTCTTC. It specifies CSARALTGVNEQFF.